The clone carrying this TCR beta chain was counted only a few times. The antigen is not known. Assay used: immunoSEQ multiplex PCR; TCRdb lists only in-frame clones, some missing. The repertoire holds roughly 1 million clones, about 84% seen once, with more than 0.5% in the top ten. This entry belongs to a study of shared clonotypes between healthy human individuals. Study information: Donor ages ranged 18 to 49 years: a couple of women, a few men. Study observations and caveats: When compared with the clonotypes that were shared by all four sorted-subset donors, the non-shared clonotypes turned out to have lower generation probabilities. Researchers sampled only blood; tissue repertoires likely differ.

Germline assignment: CDR1 SEHNR and CDR2 FQNEAQ (reference sequence). The CDR3 has 14 amino acids. Deletions cut 4 bases from V and 0 bases from J, with 10 bases between. The material sequenced was memory CD4+ T cells from PBMCs. Noted subset: CD45RA-negative fraction. The J gene is TRBJ2-7, the V gene TRBV7-9; possibly TRBD1 for D (5 bases). This clonotype was obtained from a man aged 18 to 30 in good health. Some clones in this sample may be carry-over from other donors' samples. CDR3: CASSSGYDSYEQYF. The DNA of the CDR3 is TGTGCCAGCAGCTCAGGGTACGACTCCTACGAGCAGTACTTC. The complete variable domain, with remaining parts taken from reference TRBV7-9 and TRBJ2-7, reads DTGVSQNPRHKITKRGQNVTFRCDPISEHNRLYWYRQTLGQGPEFLTYFQNEAQLEKSRLLSDRFSAERPKGSFSTLEIQRTEQGDSAMYLCASSSGYDSYEQYFGPGTRLTVT.